The source of this TCR beta chain is a study of identical twins. General study points: Conclusions relied on cross-sectional statistical analysis, not following the same donors. Fewer insertions marked abundant cord blood beta clonotypes; young adult naive trended weakly, memory not at all.

A template switching step contributed a universal primer site, while unique molecular identifiers were present in the cDNA. TCRdb analysed the 5' RACE reads with MiXCR anew, one entry per CDR3 protein. The table includes approximately 260,000 distinct CDR3 sequences, around an eighth detected once. Only a few counts were recorded for this clonotype. Its antigen is still unknown. This sequence was found in a young woman in good health. The sequencing input was memory (CD45RO+) T cells sorted from blood.

The CDR3 DNA sequence: TGTGCCAGCAGGCGGGCCGCCACCGGGGAGCTGTTTTTT. Translation: CASRRAATGELFF. The chain links TRBV12-3 or TRBV12-4 to TRBJ2-2; the D gene is possibly TRBD2 (5 bases). The CDR3 is made up of 13 amino acids. V dropped 6 bases and J dropped 4 bases, with 9 bases sitting between them.